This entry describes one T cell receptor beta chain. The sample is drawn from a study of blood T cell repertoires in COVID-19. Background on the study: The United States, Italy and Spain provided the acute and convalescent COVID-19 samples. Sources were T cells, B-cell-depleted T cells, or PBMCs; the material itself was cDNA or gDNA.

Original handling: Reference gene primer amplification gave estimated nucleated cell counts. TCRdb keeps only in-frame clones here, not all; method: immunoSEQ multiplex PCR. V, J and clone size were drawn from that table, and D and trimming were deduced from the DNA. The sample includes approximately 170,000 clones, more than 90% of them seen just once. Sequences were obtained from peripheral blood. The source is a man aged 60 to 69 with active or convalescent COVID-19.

The CDR3 reads CASTPGLAVTDTQYF. CDR3 DNA: TGTGCCAGCACCCCGGGACTAGCGGTCACAGATACGCAGTATTTT. The chain has TRBV11-2 and TRBJ2-3; 11 nucleotides line up with TRBD2. CDR3 length: 15 residues. Germline-derived CDR1 and CDR2 are SGHAT and FQNNGV. The ends lost 7 bases at V and 2 bases at J; junction bases unmatched: 5.